This T cell receptor (beta chain) was recorded in a study of T cell repertoires in cytomegalovirus infection. Study-level information: Matching HLA type and CMV infection were both indicated by public TCR beta signatures. Study-level results: Ex vivo responses were dominated by HLA-C-restricted CMV-specific TCR beta clonotypes. CMV carriers having the relevant HLA were flagged by cumulative public TCR beta family frequency.

TCRdb re-called the reads through MiXCR, storing one row per CDR3 protein. The data hold under 150,000 distinct CDR3 sequences, with approximately 9.2% observed a single time. The CDR3 totals 15 residues. CDR1 and CDR2 from the germline V gene are SGHDN and FVKESK. Trimming cost V 1 base and J 5 bases; bases outside gene matches: 7. The table lists this clonotype with a few counts. No antigen is known for it. This receptor was identified in a human donor in good health (CMV status not recorded). Some clones in this sample may be carry-over from other donors' samples. The rearrangement links TRBV14 to TRBJ2-7; TRBD2 agrees at 8 bases. The sequenced material came from PBMCs. The CDR3 DNA reads TGTGCCAGCAGCCAAGTGGCGGGGGGCATCAACGAGCAGTACTTC. It codes for CASSQVAGGINEQYF.